This entry describes one T cell receptor (beta chain). What it binds is not known. Described time point: week 47, end of study. A single vaccine dose contained 300 ug of mutant IDH1 20-mer peptide, and topical imiquimod was used with it. The V segment lost 6 bases and the J segment 4 bases; nucleotides outside the gene matches: 2. Germline loops: CDR1 MNHNS, CDR2 SASEGT. This CDR3 region has 12 residues. The data were produced by immunoSEQ multiplex PCR, yet TCRdb's version contains in-frame clones alone and is incomplete. Of about 90,000 clones in the sample, 85% to 90% were seen once. These data belong to a study of a mutant IDH1 vaccine in newly diagnosed glioma. Study summary: Initiation of the vaccine course occurred 4-6 weeks after radiotherapy alone, or alongside temozolomide cycles. The treated group averaged approximately 42 years old and was around 62% male, approximately 38% female.

This chain connects TRBV6-1 to TRBJ2-5, with 7 bases identical to TRBD1. The sequencing here drew on PBMCs, taken from a glioma patient whose treatment included an IDH1 peptide vaccine. The TCR originated in a woman aged 45-59 years with glioma. DNA of the CDR3: TGTGCCAGCAGGAGACAGGGAGAGACCCAGTACTTC. Protein product: CASRRQGETQYF.